One sample yielded the 29 T cell receptor beta chains listed below, sequenced in a study of blood T cell repertoires in COVID-19. TCRdb's copy holds only in-frame clones and misses some; the assay was immunoSEQ multiplex PCR. This sample has hundreds of thousands of clones, with roughly 87% found just once. The specimen sequenced was PBMCs or T cells enriched from blood (not recorded which). All receptors derive from a woman aged 30 to 39 who had recovered from COVID-19.

The V gene is TRBV15, the J gene TRBJ1-5, with 10 bases fitting TRBD1. The CDR3 covers 15 residues. CDR1 and CDR2 from the germline V gene are LNHNV and YYDKDF (reference sequence). Losses at the gene ends were 4 bases for V and 7 bases for J; bases not matched to a gene: 7. CDR3 bases: TGTGCCACCAGCACATTGACAGGGGGCCCACAGCCCCAGCATTTT. Translation gives CATSTLTGGPQPQHF.

The chain carries TRBV3-1 (or the pseudogene TRBV3-2) and TRBJ1-2, with D unresolved. The CDR3 consists of 13 residues. Germline lookup yields CDR1 LGHDT and CDR2 YNNKEL (reference sequence). Between the trimmed V and J ends, which lost 4 bases and 0 bases, there was a span of 6 bases. The CDR3 region is CASSRQTNYGYTF. The CDR3 DNA sequence: TGTGCCAGCAGCCGACAAACTAACTATGGCTACACCTTC.

The CDR3 bases are TGTGCCAGCAGCTTGGGGGCAGGCACAGATACGCAGTATTTT. It codes for CASSLGAGTDTQYF. This rearrangement joins TRBV5-6 to TRBJ2-3; the D is unclear. Germline CDR1 reads SGHDT; CDR2 reads YYEEEE. Trimming left V 0 bases short and J 1 base short, with 6 bases between. This CDR3 spans 14 amino acids.

This clone has a single count. This sequence joins TRBV28 and TRBJ1-2; D may be TRBD1 (5 bases). The CDR3 length is 11 residues. CDR1 is MDHEN and CDR2 is SYDVKM in the germline V gene. V lost 11 bases and J 2 bases, leaving 9 bases between the germline ends. CDR3 amino acids: CAVQENYGYTF. As DNA, the CDR3 is TGTGCCGTACAGGAAAACTATGGCTACACCTTC.

The V gene is TRBV6-5, the J gene TRBJ1-4; 8 bases align to TRBD1. This CDR3 is 14 amino acids long. Per the germline V gene, CDR1 is MNHEY and CDR2 is SVGAGI. Germline trimming cut 11 bases from V and 0 bases from J; bases unmatched to any gene: 5. CDR3 loop: CAGGQGPTNEKLFF. The CDR3 DNA reads as TGTGCCGGAGGACAGGGCCCAACTAATGAAAAACTGTTTTTT.

The table lists this clone with a count of one. The chain couples TRBV6-6 to TRBJ2-1; TRBD1 is a possible D gene (5 bases). The germline V and J ends were trimmed by 7 bases and 4 bases, with 20 bases remaining between them. Germline V gives CDR1 MNHNY, CDR2 SVGAGI (reference sequence). CDR3 length: 16 amino acids. CDR3 in amino acids: CASTPRTLSQYNEQFF. The CDR3, as DNA: TGTGCCAGCACCCCCCGGACACTCTCCCAGTACAATGAGCAGTTCTTC.

Written as DNA, the CDR3 is TGTGCCAGCAGCGTAGATGGAGATCAGCCCCAGCATTTT. Amino acids: CASSVDGDQPQHF. The chain employs TRBV9 and TRBJ1-5, with D uncertain. The V end was cut by 0 bases, the J end by 5 bases, with 6 bases between. The germline V gene has CDR1 SGDLS and CDR2 YYNGEE. The CDR3 spans 13 residues.

The rearrangement links TRBV27 to TRBJ1-5; D possibly corresponds to TRBD1 (6 bases). V lost 4 bases and J lost 0, with 19 bases in between. Germline CDR1 MNHEY, CDR2 SMNVEV (reference sequence). The CDR3 runs to 18 residues. CDR3 sequence (DNA): TGTGCCAGCAGTTCAGTGCAGTCTTGGACAGATAGCAATCAGCCCCAGCATTTT. Protein product: CASSSVQSWTDSNQPQHF.

The genes are TRBV19 and TRBJ1-1; 10 bases map to TRBD1. Trimming took 5 bases from V and 1 from J; bases not matched to a gene: 7. Per the germline V gene, CDR1 is LNHDA and CDR2 is SQIVND (reference sequence). CDR3 length: 16 residues. The CDR3, as DNA: TGTGCCAGTAGTTTACAAAGGACAGGGGGGAACACTGAAGCTTTCTTT. Translation: CASSLQRTGGNTEAFF. The full variable domain, rest sourced from reference TRBV19 and TRBJ1-1, is DGGITQSPKYLFRKEGQNVTLSCEQNLNHDAMYWYRQDPGQGLRLIYYSQIVNDFQKGDIAEGYSVSREKKESFPLTVTSAQKNPTAFYLCASSLQRTGGNTEAFFGQGTRLTVV.

The chain is built from TRBV7-8 and TRBJ2-6, with 11 bases lining up with TRBD1. The length of the CDR3 is 16 residues. Germline lookup yields CDR1 SGHVS and CDR2 FQNEAQ. Unmatched junction bases numbered 4, after V lost 5 bases and J lost 4 bases. Here the CDR3 reads CASSRTGGDGANVLTF. In nucleotides, the CDR3 is TGTGCCAGCAGCAGGACAGGGGGCGACGGGGCCAACGTCCTGACTTTC. Full variable domain (missing parts from reference TRBV7-8 and TRBJ2-6): GAGVSQSPRYKVAKRGQDVALRCDPISGHVSLFWYQQALGQGPEFLTYFQNEAQLDKSGLPSDRFFAERPEGSVSTLKIQRTQQEDSAVYLCASSRTGGDGANVLTFGAGSRLTVL.

The chain is built from TRBV2 and TRBJ1-4; 9 bases match TRBD1. The CDR3 has 13 residues. With V trimmed by 10 bases and J by 5 bases, 5 bases remained unmatched. From germline, CDR1 is SNHLY and CDR2 FYNNEI. The CDR3 DNA sequence: TGTGCCACCTCCGGGACAGGGAATGAAAAACTGTTTTTT. This sequence encodes CATSGTGNEKLFF.

V gene TRBV5-1 combines with J gene TRBJ1-2; D is unresolved. Trimming cost V 0 bases and J 4 bases, with 10 bases left between them. The CDR3 sequence is 14 residues long. The V gene's germline CDR1 is SGHRS and CDR2 YFSETQ. The chain's CDR3 is CASSLVASGYGYTF. Here the CDR3 DNA reads TGCGCCAGCAGCTTGGTTGCCTCAGGCTATGGCTACACCTTC.

The chain uses TRBV4-2 and TRBJ1-1, with D hard to call. Germline-derived CDR1 and CDR2 are LGHNA and YNFKEQ. The germline V and J ends were trimmed by 2 bases and 1 base, with 14 bases remaining between them. This CDR3 is 16 amino acids long. The CDR3 loop reads CASSQIIRRQNTEAFF. The CDR3 bases are TGTGCCAGCAGCCAAATCATCAGGAGGCAGAACACTGAAGCTTTCTTT.

The gene calls are TRBV2 and TRBJ2-1, with TRBD2 matching 7 bases. The CDR3 runs 12 residues. Per germline, CDR1 SNHLY and CDR2 FYNNEI. The junction had 2 bases not matched to a gene; V was cut back by 4 bases and J by 8 bases. DNA of the CDR3: TGTGCCAGCAGTGGGGGGGGTGATGAGCAGTTCTTC. It codes for CASSGGGDEQFF.

The rearrangement uses TRBV6-5 and TRBJ1-5; D uncertain. Trimming left V 3 bases short and J 0 bases short, with 9 bases between. The V gene's germline CDR1 is MNHEY and CDR2 SVGAGI. The CDR3 covers 15 residues. The CDR3 region has the DNA TGTGCCAGCAGTTATAAAGACAATAGCAATCAGCCCCAGCATTTT. Translating it yields CASSYKDNSNQPQHF.

The J gene is TRBJ2-3, the V gene TRBV19; D possibly corresponds to TRBD2 (7 bases). Germline V lookup: CDR1 LNHDA, CDR2 SQIVND (reference sequence). Trimming stripped 6 bases from V and 2 bases from J, with 18 bases between. The CDR3 is 16 residues long. The CDR3 region is CASSRLGGAVTDTQYF. The CDR3 DNA reads as TGTGCCAGTAGCCGGTTGGGGGGGGCCGTCACAGATACGCAGTATTTT.

The V and J genes are TRBV18 and TRBJ2-2, with 7 bases that match TRBD2. This CDR3 region has 15 residues. V lost 3 bases, J lost 4 bases, and 5 bases stayed unmatched. The germline gives CDR1 KGHSH, CDR2 LQKENI. CDR3 residues: CASSPQQRGTGELFF. The CDR3 DNA reads as TGTGCCAGCTCACCGCAACAGCGGGGCACCGGGGAGCTGTTTTTT.

V is TRBV11-3 and J is TRBJ2-3, with D possibly matching TRBD2 (6 bases). V dropped 0 bases and J dropped 1 base, with 11 bases sitting between them. Per the germline V gene, CDR1 is SGHNT and CDR2 is YENEEA. The length of the CDR3 is 16 residues. The chain's CDR3 is CASSLEGGQGTDTQYF. CDR3 in DNA: TGTGCCAGCAGCTTAGAGGGGGGTCAGGGCACAGATACGCAGTATTTT.

The chain recombines TRBV28 with TRBJ2-3; 9 bases fit TRBD1. Per germline, CDR1 MDHEN and CDR2 SYDVKM. The J segment lost 0 bases and the V segment lost 10 bases, leaving 8 bases of the junction unmatched. The CDR3 totals 15 residues. CDR3 amino acids: CATATGGQSTDTQYF. The CDR3 region has the DNA TGTGCCACCGCGACAGGGGGACAAAGCACAGATACGCAGTATTTT.

The chain is built from TRBV19 and TRBJ1-1; TRBD1 matches at 8 bases. CDR3 size: 13 residues. Losses at the gene ends were 5 bases for V and 4 bases for J; bases not matched to a gene: 3. CDR1 and CDR2 from the germline V gene are LNHDA and SQIVND (reference sequence). For the CDR3, the DNA is TGTGCCAGTAGTCGGACAGGGCCCACTGAAGCTTTCTTT. Translated: CASSRTGPTEAFF.

V is TRBV24-1 and J is TRBJ2-5; perhaps TRBD1 as D (6 bases). CDR3 size: 14 residues. V shed 9 bases and J shed 2 bases, with 15 bases lying between them. Germline values: CDR1 KGHDR, CDR2 SFDVKD. CDR3: CATGQTGEQETQYF. CDR3 nucleotides: TGTGCCACCGGACAGACCGGGGAACAAGAGACCCAGTACTTC.

The V call is TRBV19, the J call TRBJ1-2; D unclear. The CDR3 contains 16 residues. Germline CDR1 is LNHDA and CDR2 is SQIVND (reference sequence). Deletions cut 7 bases from V and 4 bases from J, with 22 bases between. The chain's CDR3 is CASISIGRDSTYGYTF. The CDR3 DNA is TGTGCCAGTATTTCGATTGGGAGGGATTCGACCTATGGCTACACCTTC.

The chain has TRBV2 and TRBJ1-6; D remains unclear. The CDR3 length is 13 residues. CDR1 is SNHLY and CDR2 is FYNNEI in the germline V gene. Trimming pared 3 bases from V and 10 bases from J, leaving 10 bases between. Here the CDR3 DNA reads TGTGCCAGCAGTGATAGAGCACTATCACCCCTCCACTTT. This encodes CASSDRALSPLHF.

The J gene is TRBJ1-5, the V gene TRBV6-5, with 10 bases identical to TRBD1. CDR3 length: 15 residues. V dropped 7 bases and J dropped 5; count of bases not matched to a gene: 8. The germline V gene has CDR1 MNHEY and CDR2 SVGAGI. For the CDR3, the DNA is TGTGCCAGCAAGACAGGGGGCCGGGCCCATCAGCCCCAGCATTTT. Translation gives CASKTGGRAHQPQHF.

This chain joins TRBV19 and TRBJ1-6, with no clear D. The length of the CDR3 is 17 residues. V was trimmed by 1 base and J by 5 bases, leaving 15 bases between them. In germline, CDR1 is LNHDA, CDR2 SQIVND (reference sequence). DNA of the CDR3: TGTGCCAGTAGTATAGGGCCCGGGATCCTCAATAATTCACCCCTCCACTTT. The encoded protein is CASSIGPGILNNSPLHF.

In this sample, this clone turned up once. V gene TRBV4-1 combines with J gene TRBJ1-4, with a weak D call TRBD1 (5 bases). There are 15 residues in the CDR3. V gave up 0 bases and J gave up 7 bases, with 12 bases separating them. Germline CDR1 and CDR2: MGHRA and YSYEKL. For the CDR3, the DNA is TGCGCCAGCAGCCAAGATGGGCAGGGTAGTGAAAAACTGTTTTTT. Amino acids: CASSQDGQGSEKLFF.

The chain couples TRBV28 to TRBJ1-5; D perhaps matches TRBD1 (5 bases). V was clipped by 7 bases and J by 0 bases, with 22 bases between them. The CDR3 contains 18 residues. The V gene's germline CDR1 is MDHEN and CDR2 SYDVKM. The CDR3 here is CASNIGGGGYNSNQPQHF. CDR3 sequence (DNA): TGTGCCAGCAATATTGGTGGGGGGGGGTACAATAGCAATCAGCCCCAGCATTTT. The full variable domain, with the rest looked up from reference TRBV28 and TRBJ1-5, is DVKVTQSSRYLVKRTGEKVFLECVQDMDHENMFWYRQDPGLGLRLIYFSYDVKMKEKGDIPEGYSVSREKKERFSLILESASTNQTSMYLCASNIGGGGYNSNQPQHFGDGTRLSIL.

The J gene is TRBJ1-5, the V gene TRBV7-9; D is unresolved. V was cut by 0 bases and J by 7 bases, with 22 bases left in between. Germline V CDR1 and CDR2: SEHNR, FQNEAQ (reference sequence). The CDR3 spans 18 residues. CDR3 loop: CASSLASAGSPGQQPQHF. The CDR3 nucleotides are TGTGCCAGCAGCTTAGCCTCTGCGGGCAGCCCCGGCCAGCAGCCCCAGCATTTT.

The genes are TRBV9 and TRBJ2-1, with D possibly TRBD2 on 5 matching bases. V was cut by 0 bases and J by 9 bases, with 13 bases left in between. Germline V gives CDR1 SGDLS, CDR2 YYNGEE. This CDR3 is 14 amino acids long. CDR3 sequence reads: CASSVGTSPVEQFF. The CDR3 DNA reads as TGTGCCAGCAGCGTAGGGACTTCACCAGTTGAGCAGTTCTTC.